This TCR beta chain comes out of a study of identical twins. Each CDR3 protein is one row after TCRdb ran MiXCR on the 5' RACE reads. The sample includes about 340,000 distinct CDR3 sequences, about 12% of them seen just once. Study-wide results and limits: In drawing conclusions, the study used cross-sectional statistical analysis and did not follow the same donors.

This clonotype was picked up many times. Its specificity is unknown. CDR3 size: 16 residues. With 4 bases clipped from V and 0 bases from J, the junction kept 6 bases outside the gene matches. Germline V gives CDR1 MGHRA, CDR2 YSYEKL. Separately, the same data were catalogued under a study of yellow fever vaccine responses in identical twins.

The clonotype was recovered from a woman aged 18-35 years in good health. This rearrangement joins TRBV4-1 to TRBJ2-1; 7 bases are a match to TRBD1. The sample taken for sequencing was CD8+ T cells sorted from blood. The CDR3 loop is CASSPKAGGSYNEQFF. The CDR3 DNA follows: TGCGCCAGCAGCCCAAAAGCAGGGGGCTCCTACAATGAGCAGTTCTTC.